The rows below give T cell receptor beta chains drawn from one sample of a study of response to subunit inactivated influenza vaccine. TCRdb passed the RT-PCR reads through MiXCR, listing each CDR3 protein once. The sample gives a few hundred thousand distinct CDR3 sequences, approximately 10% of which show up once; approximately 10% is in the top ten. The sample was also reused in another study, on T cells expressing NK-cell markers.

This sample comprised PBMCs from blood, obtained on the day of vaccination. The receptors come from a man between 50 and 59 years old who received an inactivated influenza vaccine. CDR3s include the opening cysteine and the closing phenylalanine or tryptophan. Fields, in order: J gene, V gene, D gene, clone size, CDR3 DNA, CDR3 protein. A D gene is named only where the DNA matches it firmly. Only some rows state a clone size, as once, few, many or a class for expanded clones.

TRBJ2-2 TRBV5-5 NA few TGTGCCAGCAGCTTCGGCTGGGGTCGGACCGGGGAGCTGTTTTTT CASSFGWGRTGELFF
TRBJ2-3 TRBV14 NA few TGTGCCAGCAGCCAGGAGAGGCGGGATACGCAGTATTTT CASSQERRDTQYF
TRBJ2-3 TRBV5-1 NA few TGCGCCAGCAGCCCATCGAGTAATACGCAGTATTTT CASSPSSNTQYF
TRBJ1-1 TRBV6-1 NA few TGTGCCAGCAGTCGGTCAGATGGCGTGGAAGCTTTCTTT CASSRSDGVEAFF
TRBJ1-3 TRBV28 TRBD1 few TGTGCCAGCAGTCTCTCCCGGGACAGGGGCCGAACCTCTGGAAACACCATATATTTT CASSLSRDRGRTSGNTIYF
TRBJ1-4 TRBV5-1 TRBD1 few TGCGCCAGCAGCGTACAGGGGGCCGACAATGAAAAACTGTTTTTT CASSVQGADNEKLFF
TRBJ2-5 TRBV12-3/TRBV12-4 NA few TGTGCCAGCAGTTCGTCCGGCAGGACCGAGACCCAGTACTTC CASSSSGRTETQYF
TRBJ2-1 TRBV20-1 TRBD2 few TGCAGTGCTAGAAGTCGGCTAGCGGGGGGTCCCTCCTACAATGAGCAGTTCTTC CSARSRLAGGPSYNEQFF
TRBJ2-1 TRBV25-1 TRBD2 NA TGTGCCAGCAGTGAATCACCTGGGACAAGTAGCGGGGCCAGGTACAATGAGCAGTTCTTC CASSESPGTSSGARYNEQFF
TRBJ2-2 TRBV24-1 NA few TGTGCCACCAGGCCCGGACAGACGAACACCGGGGAGCTGTTTTTT CATRPGQTNTGELFF
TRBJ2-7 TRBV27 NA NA TGTGCCAGCAGGGTGGCAATCGGGTCCGACGAGCAGTACTTC CASRVAIGSDEQYF